This TCR beta chain is drawn from a study of vaccination and CD4 T cells after COVID-19. The wider study: Those taking part got two shots of either the BNT162b2 or the mRNA-1273 vaccine. Control cultures, each given a CEFX pool, an HIV-1 Nef pool, or no peptide, were included. Taking of post-vaccine samples occurred a median approximately 67 days after dose two (range 14 to 241). Broader study findings: Researchers report that 304 of 307 vaccine-specific clones in convalescent patients proved spike mono-reactive.

With respect to this clonotype: Its antigen is not known.

An Oncomine TCR Beta short-read assay was used to sequence the DNA from cultured CD4+ T cells. TCRdb processed the PCR reads anew with MiXCR; each CDR3 protein has one entry. The table includes 20,000 to 25,000 distinct CDR3 sequences, 62% detected once. Treatment here: approximately nine-day PBMC culture with coronavirus spike peptide pools or control peptides (ViraFEST assay). This TCR derives from a human donor who received a COVID-19 vaccine. The specimen comprised CD4+ T cells from blood, cultured in vitro, sampled before SARS-CoV-2 vaccination.

This chain's CDR3 is CASSLKTGQAYGYTF. The CDR3, as DNA: TGTGCCAGCAGCCTGAAGACGGGACAGGCCTATGGCTACACCTTC. The chain combines TRBV5-4 with TRBJ1-2, with TRBD1 identical over 8 bases. This CDR3 is 15 amino acids long. Looked up from germline, CDR1 is SGHNT and CDR2 is YYREEE (reference sequence). J lost 4 bases, V lost 4 bases, and 9 bases had no gene match. Combining the CDR3 with reference TRBV5-4 and TRBJ1-2 gives the whole variable domain ETGVTQSPTHLIKTRGQQVTLRCSSQSGHNTVSWYQQALGQGPQFIFQYYREEENGRGNFPPRFSGLQFPNYSSELNVNALELDDSALYLCASSLKTGQAYGYTFGSGTRLTVV.